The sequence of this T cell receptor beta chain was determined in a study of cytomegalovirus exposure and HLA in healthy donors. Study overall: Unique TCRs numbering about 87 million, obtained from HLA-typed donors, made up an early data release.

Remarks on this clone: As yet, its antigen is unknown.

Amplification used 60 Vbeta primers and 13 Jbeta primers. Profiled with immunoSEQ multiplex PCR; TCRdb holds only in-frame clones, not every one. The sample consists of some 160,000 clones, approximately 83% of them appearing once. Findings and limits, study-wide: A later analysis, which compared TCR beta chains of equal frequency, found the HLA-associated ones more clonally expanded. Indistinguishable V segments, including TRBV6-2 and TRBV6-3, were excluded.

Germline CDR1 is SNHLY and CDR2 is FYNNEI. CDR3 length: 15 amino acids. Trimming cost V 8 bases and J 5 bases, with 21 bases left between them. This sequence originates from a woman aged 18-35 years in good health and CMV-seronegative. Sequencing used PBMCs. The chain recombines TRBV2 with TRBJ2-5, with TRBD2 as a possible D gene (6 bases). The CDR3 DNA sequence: TGTGCCAGCTTCAGCACCTCCCTCCGGGGGGAGACCCAGTACTTC. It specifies CASFSTSLRGETQYF.